This T cell receptor (beta chain) comes out of a study of T cell repertoires in ileal Crohn's disease. The CDR3 is 15 residues long. The V segment lost 2 bases and the J segment 5 bases; nucleotides outside the gene matches: 10. From germline, CDR1 is SQVTM and CDR2 ANQGSEA. TCRB immunosequencing input was roughly 500 nanograms of biopsy DNA per sample. The method was immunoSEQ multiplex PCR; TCRdb's version includes in-frame clones alone and lacks a portion of them. Of about 5,000 clones listed, roughly 80% are singletons. The gene calls are TRBV29-1 and TRBJ2-5, with 8 bases matching TRBD2. The sequencing input was ileal tissue. The receptor was derived from an adult with Crohn's disease. CDR3 bases: TGCAGCGTTGAATCAGGGGTCGGGGGGGAGGAGACCCAGTACTTC. Its translation is CSVESGVGGEETQYF.